This T cell receptor (beta chain) is from a study of OX40 agonist ivuxolimab in advanced cancers. Whole-study context: Ivuxolimab is a fully human IgG2 antibody that activates OX40 (CD134). In three patients, partial responses were observed, one with hepatocellular carcinoma and two with cutaneous melanoma.

Patients with autoimmune history or systemic immunosuppression were excluded. Baseline was the first blood sampling point, followed by cycle 4 day 1 and cycle 7 day 1. Profiled with immunoSEQ multiplex PCR; TCRdb holds only in-frame clones, not every one. The table lists 94,000 or so clones, approximately 80% of them singletons. Germline assignment: CDR1 SQVTM and CDR2 ANQGSEA. CDR3 length: 17 amino acids. V lost 0 bases and J lost 1; bases outside the gene matches: 10. The chain links TRBV29-1 to TRBJ2-5; 8 nucleotides align to TRBD1. Material: CD4+ or CD8+ T cells sorted from blood, obtained in a trial of the OX40 agonist ivuxolimab. The TCR comes from an adult with an advanced solid tumor such as melanoma, head and neck, liver or kidney cancer. The CDR3 region has the DNA TGCAGCGTTGAAGAGGCCCAGGGCAGGGGGCTCCAAGAGACCCAGTACTTC. Residues: CSVEEAQGRGLQETQYF.